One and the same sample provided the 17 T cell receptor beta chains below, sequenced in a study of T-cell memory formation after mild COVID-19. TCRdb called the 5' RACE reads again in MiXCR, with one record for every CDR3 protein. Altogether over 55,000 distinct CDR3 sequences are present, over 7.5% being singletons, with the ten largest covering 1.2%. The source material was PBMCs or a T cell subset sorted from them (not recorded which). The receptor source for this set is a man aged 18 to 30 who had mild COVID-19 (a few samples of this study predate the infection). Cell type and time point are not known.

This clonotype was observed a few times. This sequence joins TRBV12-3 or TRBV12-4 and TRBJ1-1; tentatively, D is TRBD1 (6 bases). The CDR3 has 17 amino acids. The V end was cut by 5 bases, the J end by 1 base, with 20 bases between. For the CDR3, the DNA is TGTGCCAGCAGTACCCAGATAAAGGGGGGCCGGAACACTGAAGCTTTCTTT. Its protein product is CASSTQIKGGRNTEAFF.

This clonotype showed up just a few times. CDR3 sequence reads: CASSRGETYEQYV. CDR3 nucleotide sequence: TGCGCCAGCAGCCGAGGGGAGACCTACGAGCAGTACGTC. The chain joins TRBV5-1 to TRBJ2-7; perhaps D is TRBD1 or TRBD2 (5 bases each). Germline V lookup: CDR1 SGHRS, CDR2 YFSETQ. The V and J ends lost 4 bases and 2 bases respectively, with 10 bases between them. The CDR3 is 13 residues long.

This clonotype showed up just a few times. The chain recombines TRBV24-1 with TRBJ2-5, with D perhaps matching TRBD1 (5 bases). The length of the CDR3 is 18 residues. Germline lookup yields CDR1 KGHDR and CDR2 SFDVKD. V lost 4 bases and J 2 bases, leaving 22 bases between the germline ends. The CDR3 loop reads CATSEEIKTDRGQETQYF. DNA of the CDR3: TGTGCCACCAGTGAGGAGATAAAGACCGATAGGGGTCAAGAGACCCAGTACTTC.

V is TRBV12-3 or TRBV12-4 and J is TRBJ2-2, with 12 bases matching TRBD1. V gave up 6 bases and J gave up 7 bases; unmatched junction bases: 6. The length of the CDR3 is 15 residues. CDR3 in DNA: TGTGCCAGCAGGGGACAGGGGGCATTTGGCGGGGAGCTGTTTTTT. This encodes CASRGQGAFGGELFF.

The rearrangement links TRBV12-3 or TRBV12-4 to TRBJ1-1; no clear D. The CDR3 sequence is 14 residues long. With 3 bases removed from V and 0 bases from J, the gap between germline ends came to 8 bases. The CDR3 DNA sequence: TGTGCCAGCAGTTTCCGGCATCTGAACACTGAAGCTTTCTTT. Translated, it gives CASSFRHLNTEAFF.

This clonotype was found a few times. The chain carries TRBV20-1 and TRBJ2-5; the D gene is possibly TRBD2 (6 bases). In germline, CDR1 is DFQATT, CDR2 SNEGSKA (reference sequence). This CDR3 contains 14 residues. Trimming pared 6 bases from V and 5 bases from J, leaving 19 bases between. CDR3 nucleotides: TGCAGTGCCACACGACTAGAGGGGACGGAGACCCAGTACTTC. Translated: CSATRLEGTETQYF.

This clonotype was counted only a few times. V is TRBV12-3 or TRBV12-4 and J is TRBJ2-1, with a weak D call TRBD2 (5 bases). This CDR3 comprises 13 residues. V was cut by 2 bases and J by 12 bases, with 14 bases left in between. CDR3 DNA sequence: TGTGCCAGCAGTTTAAGCCTCGAGGGAGTGCAGTTCTTC. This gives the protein CASSLSLEGVQFF.

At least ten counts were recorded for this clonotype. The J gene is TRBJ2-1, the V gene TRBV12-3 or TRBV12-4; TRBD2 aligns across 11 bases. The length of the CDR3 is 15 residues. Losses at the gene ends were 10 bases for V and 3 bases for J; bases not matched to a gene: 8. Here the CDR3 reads CATRTGLADYNEQFF. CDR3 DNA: TGTGCCACCCGGACGGGACTAGCGGACTACAATGAGCAGTTCTTC.

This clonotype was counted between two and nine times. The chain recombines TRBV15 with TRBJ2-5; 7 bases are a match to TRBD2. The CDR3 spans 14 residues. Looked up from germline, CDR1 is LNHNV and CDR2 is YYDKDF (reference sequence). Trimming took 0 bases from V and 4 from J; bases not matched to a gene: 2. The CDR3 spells CATSRDAGVETQYF. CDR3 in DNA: TGTGCCACCAGCAGAGATGCGGGGGTAGAGACCCAGTACTTC.

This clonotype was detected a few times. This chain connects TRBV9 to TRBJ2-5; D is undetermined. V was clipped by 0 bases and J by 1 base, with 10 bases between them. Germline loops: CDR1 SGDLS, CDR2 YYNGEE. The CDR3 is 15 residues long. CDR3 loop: CASSVGPTSQETQYF. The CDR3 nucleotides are TGTGCCAGCAGCGTAGGGCCTACCTCCCAAGAGACCCAGTACTTC.

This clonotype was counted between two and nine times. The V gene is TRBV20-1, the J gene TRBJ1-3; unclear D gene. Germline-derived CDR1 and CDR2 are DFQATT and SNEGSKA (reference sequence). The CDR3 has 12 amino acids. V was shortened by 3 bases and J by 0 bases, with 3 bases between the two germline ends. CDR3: CSASSSGNTIYF. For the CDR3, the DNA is TGCAGTGCTAGCAGCTCTGGAAACACCATATATTTT.

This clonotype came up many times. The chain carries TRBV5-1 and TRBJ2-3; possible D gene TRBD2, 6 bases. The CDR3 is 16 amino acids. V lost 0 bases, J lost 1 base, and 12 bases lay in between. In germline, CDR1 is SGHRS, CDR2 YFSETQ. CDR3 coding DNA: TGCGCCAGCAGCTTGGGCCGGGGGTCTCGCACAGATACGCAGTATTTT. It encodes CASSLGRGSRTDTQYF.

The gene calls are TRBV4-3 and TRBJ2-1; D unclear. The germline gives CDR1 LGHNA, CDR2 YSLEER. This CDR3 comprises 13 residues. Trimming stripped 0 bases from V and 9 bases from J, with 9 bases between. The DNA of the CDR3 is TGCGCCAGCAGCCAAGAAGTTTGGAGTGAGCAGTTCTTC. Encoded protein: CASSQEVWSEQFF.

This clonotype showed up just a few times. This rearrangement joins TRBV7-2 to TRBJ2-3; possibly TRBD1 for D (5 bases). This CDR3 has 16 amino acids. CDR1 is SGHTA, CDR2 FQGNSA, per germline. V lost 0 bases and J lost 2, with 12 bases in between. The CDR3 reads CASSLALVGLTDTQYF. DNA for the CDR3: TGTGCCAGCAGCTTAGCGCTGGTGGGGCTCACAGATACGCAGTATTTT.

The CDR3 spells CASSTGLRGEETQYF. DNA for the CDR3: TGTGCCAGCAGCACGGGCCTTAGGGGGGAAGAGACCCAGTACTTC. The chain links TRBV7-2 to TRBJ2-5, with D tentatively TRBD1 or TRBD2 (6 bases each). V was shortened by 5 bases and J by 3 bases, with 16 bases between the two germline ends. This CDR3 has 15 amino acids. CDR1 and CDR2 (germline): SGHTA, FQGNSA.

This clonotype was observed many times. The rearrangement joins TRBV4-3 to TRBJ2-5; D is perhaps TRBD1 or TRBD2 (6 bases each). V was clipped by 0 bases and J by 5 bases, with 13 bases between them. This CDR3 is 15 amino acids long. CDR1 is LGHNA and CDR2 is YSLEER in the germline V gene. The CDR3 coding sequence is TGCGCCAGCAGCCAAGATCCCGGGGGCAGGGAGACCCAGTACTTC. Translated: CASSQDPGGRETQYF.

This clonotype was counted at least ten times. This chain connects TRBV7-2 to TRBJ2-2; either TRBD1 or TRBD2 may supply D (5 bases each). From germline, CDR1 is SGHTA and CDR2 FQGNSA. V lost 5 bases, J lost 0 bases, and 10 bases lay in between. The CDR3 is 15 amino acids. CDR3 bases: TGTGCCAGCAGCAGGGACCCCACGAACACCGGGGAGCTGTTTTTT. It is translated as CASSRDPTNTGELFF.